The 19 T cell receptor beta chains below were found in one sample sequenced in a study of blood T cell repertoires in COVID-19. The assay was immunoSEQ multiplex PCR, and TCRdb's table has in-frame clones only and misses some. Here the sample spans around 110,000 clones, over 60% being singletons. The sample was peripheral blood. The origin of the receptors is a man between 65 and 85 years old with acute or convalescent COVID-19.

The chain joins TRBV18 to TRBJ1-5; D not certain. The CDR3 extends over 14 amino acids. Trimming took off 3 bases at V and 4 bases at J, with 10 bases between the two ends. Germline-derived CDR1 and CDR2 are KGHSH and LQKENI. The CDR3 loop is CASSPYPGNQPQHF. CDR3 bases: TGTGCCAGCTCACCCTATCCAGGAAATCAGCCCCAGCATTTT.

The genes are TRBV5-1 and TRBJ1-6, with D possibly TRBD1 on 5 matching bases. CDR1 is SGHRS, CDR2 YFSETQ, per germline. The CDR3 totals 16 residues. The germline V and J ends were trimmed by 0 bases and 7 bases, with 14 bases remaining between them. As DNA, the CDR3 is TGCGCCAGCAGCTTGGCCACGGGGGGGAGAAATTCACCCCTCCACTTT. Its protein product is CASSLATGGRNSPLHF.

The gene calls are TRBV7-9 and TRBJ2-7; 9 bases match TRBD2. The V gene's germline CDR1 is SEHNR and CDR2 FQNEAQ (reference sequence). V shed 3 bases, J shed 4 bases, and the junction held 7 bases outside the gene matches. This CDR3 comprises 15 residues. In DNA, the CDR3 is TGTGCCAGCAGCTTGGTTAGCGGGGGAAAGTACGAGCAGTACTTC. Translation gives CASSLVSGGKYEQYF.

The rearrangement uses TRBV25-1 and TRBJ1-1; possible D gene TRBD1, 6 bases. Germline CDR1 is MGHDK and CDR2 is SYGVNS. There are 15 residues in the CDR3. Trimming cost V 5 bases and J 2 bases, with 15 bases left between them. CDR3 DNA sequence: TGTGCCAGCAGTCCAACTTGGGGGCCAAACACTGAAGCTTTCTTT. It specifies CASSPTWGPNTEAFF.

The V gene is TRBV6-5, the J gene TRBJ2-7; 8 bases line up with TRBD1. The junction had 6 bases not matched to a gene; V was cut back by 5 bases and J by 0 bases. In germline, CDR1 is MNHEY, CDR2 SVGAGI. CDR3 length: 15 residues. For the CDR3, the DNA is TGTGCCAGCAGTCGGACAGGGCTAAGCTCCTACGAGCAGTACTTC. It specifies CASSRTGLSSYEQYF.

Here the CDR3 reads CASSPTPFMNTEAFF. CDR3 DNA sequence: TGCGCCAGCAGCCCGACACCCTTCATGAACACTGAAGCTTTCTTT. The chain employs TRBV5-1 and TRBJ1-1, with unresolved D. The CDR3 consists of 15 residues. Between the trimmed V and J ends, which lost 4 bases and 0 bases, there was a span of 13 bases. Germline values: CDR1 SGHRS, CDR2 YFSETQ.

The rearrangement links TRBV3-1 (or the pseudogene TRBV3-2) to TRBJ1-2; 7 bases agree with TRBD1. The germline V gene has CDR1 LGHDT and CDR2 YNNKEL (reference sequence). CDR3 size: 12 residues. The J segment lost 8 bases and the V segment lost 4 bases, leaving 4 bases of the junction unmatched. The CDR3: CASSLRDSGYTF. CDR3 nucleotides: TGTGCCAGCAGCCTAAGGGACAGCGGCTACACCTTC.

The J gene is TRBJ2-3, the V gene TRBV27; D gene ambiguous. The CDR3 loop spans 11 amino acids. Germline V gene sequence: CDR1 MNHEY, CDR2 SMNVEV (reference sequence). With 2 bases removed from V and 5 bases from J, the gap between germline ends came to 2 bases. The CDR3: CASSLRDTQYF. In nucleotides, the CDR3 is TGTGCCAGCAGTTTACGAGATACGCAGTATTTT.

The rearrangement uses TRBV15 and TRBJ1-2; D may be TRBD1 (6 bases). CDR3 length: 14 amino acids. Germline values: CDR1 LNHNV, CDR2 YYDKDF (reference sequence). Trimming removed 3 bases from V and 8 bases from J, with 16 bases in between. The CDR3 loop reads CATSRPGQGIGYTF. CDR3 sequence (DNA): TGTGCCACCAGCAGGCCGGGGCAGGGGATAGGCTACACCTTC.

The CDR3 bases are TGTGCCAGCAGCTTCCGACAATCAGCAGATACGCAGTATTTT. Amino acids: CASSFRQSADTQYF. This chain links TRBV7-9 with TRBJ2-3; D not resolved. Per the germline V gene, CDR1 is SEHNR and CDR2 is FQNEAQ (reference sequence). This CDR3 spans 14 amino acids. Trimming pared 3 bases from V and 4 bases from J, leaving 11 bases between.

The sample holds a few counts of this clone. The CDR3 coding sequence is TGTGCCAGTAGTATGGGCCCGGGGACAACTAATGAAAAACTGTTTTTT. Translation gives CASSMGPGTTNEKLFF. This sequence joins TRBV19 and TRBJ1-4; D uncertain. V was clipped by 3 bases and J by 0 bases, with 11 bases between them. This CDR3 contains 16 residues. Germline V gives CDR1 LNHDA, CDR2 SQIVND (reference sequence).

This clone was recorded only once. The chain is built from TRBV5-1 and TRBJ1-4, with no clear D. This CDR3 comprises 15 residues. V was shortened by 5 bases and J by 0 bases, with 11 bases between the two germline ends. The V gene's germline CDR1 is SGHRS and CDR2 YFSETQ. The CDR3 protein is CASREGRSTNEKLFF. CDR3 DNA: TGCGCCAGCAGGGAGGGCAGGTCAACTAATGAAAAACTGTTTTTT.

The gene calls are TRBV19 and TRBJ1-2, with no clear D. Germline lookup yields CDR1 LNHDA and CDR2 SQIVND (reference sequence). The V end was cut by 6 bases, the J end by 3 bases, with 8 bases between. CDR3 length: 12 residues. In DNA, the CDR3 is TGTGCCAGTAGCGTCAGCGACTATGGCTACACCTTC. It translates to CASSVSDYGYTF.

The genes are TRBV3-1 (or the pseudogene TRBV3-2) and TRBJ2-5, with 11 nucleotides matching TRBD2. The V and J ends lost 6 bases and 9 bases, in that order; junction bases with no gene match: 12. The germline CDR1 and CDR2 sequences are LGHDT and YNNKEL (reference sequence). This CDR3 contains 15 residues. CDR3 coding DNA: TGTGCCAGCAGTCCTACTAGCGGGGGCGATCGGGCCCAGTACTTC. Translated: CASSPTSGGDRAQYF.

In this sample, this clone turned up a few times. This chain connects TRBV7-2 to TRBJ2-3; 8 nucleotides line up with TRBD1. The germline CDR1 and CDR2 sequences are SGHTA and FQGNSA. The length of the CDR3 is 15 residues. The V and J ends lost 3 bases and 2 bases, in that order; junction bases with no gene match: 4. This CDR3 reads CASSFTGQDTDTQYF. In DNA, the CDR3 is TGTGCCAGCAGCTTCACGGGACAGGACACAGATACGCAGTATTTT.

The chain employs TRBV19 and TRBJ2-7; TRBD1 matches at 8 bases. Trimming removed 1 base from V and 2 bases from J; junction bases left unmatched: 4. This CDR3 spans 15 amino acids. Germline lookup yields CDR1 LNHDA and CDR2 SQIVND (reference sequence). Written as DNA, the CDR3 is TGTGCCAGTAGTATAGTAGGACAGGGACCCTACGAGCAGTACTTC. Its protein is CASSIVGQGPYEQYF.

The rearrangement uses TRBV19 and TRBJ1-5; D might be TRBD1 (5 bases). Trimming took off 7 bases at V and 4 bases at J, with 17 bases between the two ends. The CDR3 sequence is 15 residues long. CDR1 and CDR2 from the germline V gene are LNHDA and SQIVND (reference sequence). CDR3 loop: CASKVSGVLNQPQHF. The CDR3 DNA is TGTGCCAGTAAGGTTTCGGGGGTCTTGAATCAGCCCCAGCATTTT.

This rearrangement joins TRBV4-3 to TRBJ2-6; TRBD1 matches at 10 bases. The germline CDR1 and CDR2 sequences are LGHNA and YSLEER. Trimming at V came to 5 bases and at J to 10 bases, leaving 8 bases not matched to a gene. The CDR3 length is 15 residues. This CDR3 is CASSSGTGDFNVLTF. The CDR3 bases are TGCGCCAGCAGCTCCGGGACAGGGGACTTTAACGTCCTGACTTTC.

The chain uses TRBV7-9 and TRBJ1-5; a weak D match, TRBD1 (5 bases). Trimming pared 0 bases from V and 6 bases from J, leaving 9 bases between. The CDR3 length is 14 residues. The germline CDR1 and CDR2 sequences are SEHNR and FQNEAQ (reference sequence). In nucleotides, the CDR3 is TGTGCCAGCAGCTTAGCGGGGGAGGCTCAGCCCCAGCATTTT. Protein product: CASSLAGEAQPQHF.